This is a list of T cell receptor beta chains from one sample in a study of beta chain features in type 1 diabetes. Assay used: immunoSEQ multiplex PCR; TCRdb lists only in-frame clones, some missing. The sample has 600,000 or so clones; roughly an eighth are singletons. The source material was naive CD4+ T cells from blood. The receptors derive from a man younger than 40 with type 1 diabetes. The CDR3 runs from the conserved cysteine through the conserved F or W. The D gene is left open where the match is weak. Clone size is shown for a subset of rows, as once, few, many or a class of expanded clone.

abundance	v_gene	d_gene	j_gene	CDR3nt	CDR3aa
-	TRBV6-1	-	TRBJ2-7	TGTGCCAGCAGTTCTTCAGGGACTCCACATCTCGAGCAGTACTTC	CASSSSGTPHLEQYF
few	TRBV19	-	TRBJ1-1	TGTGCCAGTAGTGTACAGGGAGCAAGAGCTGAAGCTTTCTTT	CASSVQGARAEAFF
-	TRBV27	TRBD1	TRBJ2-2	TGTGCCAGCAGTTTTCTTGCGGGACAGGGTGACACCGGGGAGCTGTTTTTT	CASSFLAGQGDTGELFF
-	TRBV6-5	TRBD1	TRBJ1-2	TGTGCCAGCAGTTACTCTGGGGAGGGGGCGAGTGGCTACACCTTC	CASSYSGEGASGYTF
few	TRBV7-9	TRBD1	TRBJ2-5	TGTGCCAGCAGCCAGGACAGGGGTGAGACCCAGTACTTC	CASSQDRGETQYF
few	TRBV9	TRBD2	TRBJ2-1	TGTGCCAGCAGCGTTGACCCAGCGGGGGTCTACAATGAGCAGTTCTTC	CASSVDPAGVYNEQFF
few	TRBV10-3	-	TRBJ2-7	TGTGCCATCAGTGATCCGTCTTTAACCTACGAGCAGTACTTC	CAISDPSLTYEQYF
-	TRBV30	TRBD1	TRBJ1-3	TGTGCCTGGCAGACAGGGTCTGGAAACACCATATATTTT	CAWQTGSGNTIYF
few	TRBV10-3	TRBD1	TRBJ1-5	TGTGCCATCAGTGGGGACAGGGGCGGACAGCCCCAGCATTTT	CAISGDRGGQPQHF
few	TRBV7-9	TRBD1	TRBJ1-2	TGTGCCAGCAGCCCCGACGGGACAGGCGGCTATGGCTACACCTTC	CASSPDGTGGYGYTF
-	TRBV5-4	-	TRBJ2-3	TGTGCCAGCAGCCTTGATCAAGCAGGCACAGATACGCAGTATTTT	CASSLDQAGTDTQYF
-	TRBV27	-	TRBJ2-3	TGTGCCAGCAGTTTATGGGGCGCCGCAGATACGCAGTATTTT	CASSLWGAADTQYF
few	TRBV2	-	TRBJ1-2	TGTGCCAGCAGTGTATTGACCTCGGCTAACTATGGCTACACCTTC	CASSVLTSANYGYTF
few	TRBV4-1	-	TRBJ2-5	TGCGCCAGCAGCCAAGATATGGGGACATCAAAAGAGACCCAGTACTTC	CASSQDMGTSKETQYF
few	TRBV6-5	-	TRBJ1-2	TGTGCCAGCGCCCTCGGGGGGCCCCTAAATGGCTACACCTTC	CASALGGPLNGYTF
-	TRBV19	TRBD2	TRBJ2-1	TGTGCCAGTAGTGACACCGGGACTAGCGGCCGCAATGAGCAGTTCTTC	CASSDTGTSGRNEQFF
few	TRBV6-5	TRBD1	TRBJ1-5	TGTGCCAGCAGTAGACAGGGAACGGGGCAGCCCCAGCATTTT	CASSRQGTGQPQHF
few	TRBV4-2	-	TRBJ1-6	TGTGCCAGCAGCCAAGAAGGAGCAGTCTATTCACCCCTCCACTTT	CASSQEGAVYSPLHF
-	TRBV9	-	TRBJ1-1	TGTGCCAGCAGCCCCCGGACCATGGGGACTGAAGCTTTCTTT	CASSPRTMGTEAFF
few	TRBV7-8	-	TRBJ1-2	TGTGCCAGCAGCTTAGCGTATAGGAGGGGCTACACCTTC	CASSLAYRRGYTF
once	TRBV6-6	-	TRBJ2-1	TGTGCCAGCAGTTTCGCTACAGGGTCCCTTCGTAATGAGCAGTTCTTC	CASSFATGSLRNEQFF
-	TRBV5-1	TRBD1	TRBJ2-3	TGCGCCAGCAGCTTGGAGGGGACAGCTCCAGATACGCAGTATTTT	CASSLEGTAPDTQYF
-	TRBV7-9	-	TRBJ1-4	TGTGCCAGCAGCTTCCGGGTGACTAATGAAAAACTGTTTTTT	CASSFRVTNEKLFF
few	TRBV2	-	TRBJ2-1	TGTGCCAGCAGGAGTACAGGGGGGGCCTACAATGAGCAGTTCTTC	CASRSTGGAYNEQFF
few	TRBV29-1	TRBD1	TRBJ1-6	TGCAGCGTCAAGATTACAGGGGCTAATTCACCCCTCCACTTT	CSVKITGANSPLHF